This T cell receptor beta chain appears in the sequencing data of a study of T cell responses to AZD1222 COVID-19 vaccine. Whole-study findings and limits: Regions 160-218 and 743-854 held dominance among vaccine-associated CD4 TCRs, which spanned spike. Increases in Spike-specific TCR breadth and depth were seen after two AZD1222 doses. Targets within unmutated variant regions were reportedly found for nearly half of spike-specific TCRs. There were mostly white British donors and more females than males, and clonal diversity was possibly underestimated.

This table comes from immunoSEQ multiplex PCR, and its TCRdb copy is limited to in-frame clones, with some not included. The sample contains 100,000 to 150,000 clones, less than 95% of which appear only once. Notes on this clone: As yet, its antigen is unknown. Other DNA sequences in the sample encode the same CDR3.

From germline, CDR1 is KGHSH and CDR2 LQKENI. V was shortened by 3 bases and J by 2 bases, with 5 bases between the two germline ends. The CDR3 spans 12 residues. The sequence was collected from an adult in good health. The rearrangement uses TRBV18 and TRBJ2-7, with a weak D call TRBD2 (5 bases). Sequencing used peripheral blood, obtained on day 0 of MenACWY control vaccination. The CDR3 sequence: CASSPGAYEQYF. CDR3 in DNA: TGTGCCAGCTCACCCGGGGCCTACGAGCAGTACTTC.